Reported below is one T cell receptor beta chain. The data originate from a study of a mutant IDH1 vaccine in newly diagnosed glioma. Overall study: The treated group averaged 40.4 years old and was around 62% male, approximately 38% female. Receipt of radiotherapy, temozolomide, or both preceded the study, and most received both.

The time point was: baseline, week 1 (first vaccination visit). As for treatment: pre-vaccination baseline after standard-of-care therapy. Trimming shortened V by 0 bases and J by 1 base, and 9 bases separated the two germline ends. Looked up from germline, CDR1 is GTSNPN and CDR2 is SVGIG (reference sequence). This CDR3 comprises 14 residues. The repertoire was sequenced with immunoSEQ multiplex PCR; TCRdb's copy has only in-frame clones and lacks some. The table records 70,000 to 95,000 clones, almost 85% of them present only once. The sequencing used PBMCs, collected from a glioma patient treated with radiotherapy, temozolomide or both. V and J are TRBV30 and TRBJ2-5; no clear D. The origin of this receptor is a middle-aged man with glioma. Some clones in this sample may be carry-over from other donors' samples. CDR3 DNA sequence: TGTGCCTGGAGTGTAAGGGCTGGCCAAGAGACCCAGTACTTC. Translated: CAWSVRAGQETQYF.